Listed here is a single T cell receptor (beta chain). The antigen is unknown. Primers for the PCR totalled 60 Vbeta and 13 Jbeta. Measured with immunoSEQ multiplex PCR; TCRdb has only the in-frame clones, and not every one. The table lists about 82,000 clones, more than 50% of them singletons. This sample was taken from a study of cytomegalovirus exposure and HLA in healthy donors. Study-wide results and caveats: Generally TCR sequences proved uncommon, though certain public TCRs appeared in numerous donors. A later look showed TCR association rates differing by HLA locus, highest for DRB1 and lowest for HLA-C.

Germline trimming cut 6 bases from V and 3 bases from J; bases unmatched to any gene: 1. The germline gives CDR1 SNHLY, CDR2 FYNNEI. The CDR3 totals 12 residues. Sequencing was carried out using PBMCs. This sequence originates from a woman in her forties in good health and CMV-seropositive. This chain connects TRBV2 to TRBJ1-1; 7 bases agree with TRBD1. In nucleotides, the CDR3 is TGTGCCAGCAGAGACAGGGACACTGAAGCTTTCTTT. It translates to CASRDRDTEAFF.